This T cell receptor (beta chain) was documented in a study of blood T cell repertoires in COVID-19. Across the study: The United States, Italy and Spain supplied acute and convalescent COVID-19 samples. From T cells, B-cell-depleted T cells, or PBMCs came the material, which was cDNA or gDNA.

Using immunoSEQ multiplex PCR, the repertoire was profiled, and TCRdb retains in-frame clones only, with some absent. This sample has about 89,000 clones, with about 80% found just once. Trimming took 2 bases from V and 2 from J; bases not matched to a gene: 3. The germline V gene has CDR1 SGHAT and CDR2 FQNNGV. The CDR3 contains 15 residues. This chain joins TRBV11-2 and TRBJ2-3, with 8 bases identical to TRBD2. The receptor comes from a woman older than 75 with acute or convalescent COVID-19. The sequencing sample was made of peripheral blood. CDR3 bases: TGTGCCAGCAGCTTAAGCGGGGGCTTCACAGATACGCAGTATTTT. Translating it yields CASSLSGGFTDTQYF.